This note documents a single T cell receptor beta chain sequence. The data derive from a study of blood T cell repertoires in COVID-19. Profiled with immunoSEQ multiplex PCR; TCRdb holds only in-frame clones, not every one. The sample records around 320,000 clones, 85% being singletons. This clonotype was sampled from a human donor in a cohort sampled during active COVID-19. Sample: peripheral blood.

CDR3 sequence reads: CATARDRLAYSNQPQHF. The DNA of the CDR3 is TGTGCCACCGCCAGGGACCGACTAGCTTATAGCAATCAGCCCCAGCATTTT. V is TRBV15 and J is TRBJ1-5; tentatively, D is TRBD1 (5 bases). Trimming pared 8 bases from V and 0 bases from J, leaving 20 bases between. The CDR3 is made up of 17 amino acids. Germline V lookup: CDR1 LNHNV, CDR2 YYDKDF (reference sequence).